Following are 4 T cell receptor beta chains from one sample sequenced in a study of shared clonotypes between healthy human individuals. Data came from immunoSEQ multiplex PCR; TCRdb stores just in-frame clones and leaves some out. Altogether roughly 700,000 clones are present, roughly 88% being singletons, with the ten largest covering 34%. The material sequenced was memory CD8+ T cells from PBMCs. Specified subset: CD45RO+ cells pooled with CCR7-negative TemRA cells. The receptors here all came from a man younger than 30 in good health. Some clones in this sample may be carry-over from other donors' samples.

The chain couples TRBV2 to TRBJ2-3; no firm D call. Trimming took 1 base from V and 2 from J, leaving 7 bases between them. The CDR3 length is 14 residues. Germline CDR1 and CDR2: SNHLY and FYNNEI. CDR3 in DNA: TGTGCCAGCAGTGAAGGTGAACTCACAGATACGCAGTATTTT. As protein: CASSEGELTDTQYF.

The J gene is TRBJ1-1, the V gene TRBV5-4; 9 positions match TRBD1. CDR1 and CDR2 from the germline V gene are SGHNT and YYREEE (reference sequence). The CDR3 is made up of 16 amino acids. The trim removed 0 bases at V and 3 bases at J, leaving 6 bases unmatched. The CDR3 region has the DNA TGTGCCAGCAGCTTGGAACAGGGGGCTGGGGACACTGAAGCTTTCTTT. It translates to CASSLEQGAGDTEAFF.

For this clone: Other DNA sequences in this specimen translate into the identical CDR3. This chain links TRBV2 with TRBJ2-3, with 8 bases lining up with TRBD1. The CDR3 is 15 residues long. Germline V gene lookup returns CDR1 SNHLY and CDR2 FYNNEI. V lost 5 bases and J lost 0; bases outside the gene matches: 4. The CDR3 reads CASSPGTGSTDTQYF. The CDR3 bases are TGTGCCAGCAGTCCAGGGACAGGCAGCACAGATACGCAGTATTTT.

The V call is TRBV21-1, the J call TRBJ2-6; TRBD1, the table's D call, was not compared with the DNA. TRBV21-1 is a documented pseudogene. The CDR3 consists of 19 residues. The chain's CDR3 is CASSKGFWDTRSGANVLTF. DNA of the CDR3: TGTGCCAGCAGCAAAGGCTTTTGGGACACCAGATCTGGGGCCAACGTCCTGACTTTC.